The entry below describes one T cell receptor (beta chain). Its antigen is undetermined. The data derive from a study of T cell responses to AZD1222 COVID-19 vaccine. Germline loops: CDR1 SGHRS, CDR2 YFSETQ. This CDR3 is built from 15 residues. V gave up 2 bases and J gave up 4 bases, with 13 bases separating them. TCRdb's table, derived via immunoSEQ multiplex PCR, lists solely in-frame clones and lacks some. The profile shows 200,000 or so clones, over 80% of them singletons. Study results and limitations: When two AZD1222 doses had been given, Spike-specific TCR breadth and depth rose. Repertoire samples came only from after the peak T cell response.

This TCR derives from an adult in good health. The chain recombines TRBV5-1 with TRBJ2-1; D is unresolved. The sequences come from peripheral blood, collected on day 0 of AZD1222 vaccination. The CDR3 loop reads CASSFQRAGYNEQFF. The CDR3 nucleotides are TGCGCCAGCAGCTTCCAAAGGGCAGGATACAATGAGCAGTTCTTC.